This T cell receptor (beta chain) was captured in a study of human T cells and chemical hapten exposure. This clonotype was observed a few times. A single record per CDR3 protein comes from TCRdb applying MiXCR to the RACE reads. The sample consists of some 90,000 distinct CDR3 sequences, over 6.5% of them appearing once. V shed 0 bases and J 0 bases; nucleotides not matched to a gene: 15. CDR1 and CDR2 (germline): MNHEY, SVGEGT. This CDR3 is 20 amino acids long. Time point reported: pre-sensitization, week 0. Regarding treatment: therapeutic diphenylcyclopropenone sensitization with weekly scalp DPC. The genes are TRBV6-2 or TRBV6-3 and TRBJ2-3; 7 bases map to TRBD2. This specimen consisted of whole blood, obtained in connection with sensitization to the hapten diphenylcyclopropenone (DPC). This TCR was sampled from a man between 40 and 49 years old with alopecia areata. Some clones in this sample may be carry-over from other donors' samples. CDR3 residues: CASSYSLGSGPTFSTDTQYF. CDR3 in DNA: TGTGCCAGCAGTTACTCTTTGGGTAGCGGGCCTACCTTTAGCACAGATACGCAGTATTTT.